These 2 T cell receptor beta chains originate from one sample sequenced in a study of vaccination and CD4 T cells after COVID-19 (dated by TCRdb to the early 2020s). The sample's treatment or condition, from its label and the paper: roughly nine-day PBMC culture with coronavirus spike peptide pools or control peptides (ViraFEST assay). The library was produced with PCR. Instrument on record: Illumina iSeq 100. DNA from cultured CD4+ T cells underwent TCR sequencing with the Oncomine TCR Beta short-read assay at the Johns Hopkins FTIC core. TCRdb reanalyzed the raw reads on its own, using fastp at Q25 for trimming and MiXCR for clone calling, and kept in-frame beta chains. Each record represents a unique CDR3 protein, reported with the most common genes and DNA among its rows. This sample has about 10,000 distinct CDR3 sequences in its table, and approximately 64% of those were observed once. The leading ten clones occupy 26% of the sample.

The antigens of these receptors remain unknown. Sample: CD4+ T cells from blood, cultured in vitro, taken before SARS-CoV-2 vaccination. These receptors were taken from a human donor who had recovered from COVID-19.

This clonotype was seen a handful of times. The rearrangement links TRBV20-1 to TRBJ2-7; no clear D gene. Looked up from germline, CDR1 is DFQATT and CDR2 is SNEGSKA (reference sequence). The CDR3 contains 14 residues. V lost 1 base and J lost 2, with 12 bases in between. CDR3 amino acids: CSARVGQAAYEQYF. The DNA of the CDR3 is TGCAGTGCTAGAGTCGGGCAGGCAGCCTACGAGCAGTACTTC.

This sequence joins TRBV28 and TRBJ2-5, with 10 bases that match TRBD2. CDR1 is MDHEN, CDR2 SYDVKM, per germline. Trimming took 7 bases from V and 5 from J; bases not matched to a gene: 10. The CDR3 contains 15 residues. In nucleotides, the CDR3 is TGTGCCAGCACCCTAGCGGGAGATAGGCAGGAGACCCAGTACTTC. Amino acids: CASTLAGDRQETQYF.